A single sample is the source of the 8 T cell receptor beta chains below, sequenced in a study of cytomegalovirus exposure and HLA in healthy donors. Use of 60 Vbeta and 13 Jbeta primers characterized the PCR. Data came from immunoSEQ multiplex PCR; TCRdb stores just in-frame clones and leaves some out. The sample holds around 150,000 clones, about 82% seen once. The source material was PBMCs. The receptor set was obtained from a male donor in good health and CMV-seronegative.

This clone was seen once. The chain is built from TRBV2 and TRBJ2-1, with D unclear. V was clipped by 7 bases and J by 4 bases, with 5 bases between them. Germline CDR1 is SNHLY and CDR2 is FYNNEI. The CDR3 sequence is 11 residues long. CDR3 in amino acids: CASKEYNEQFF. CDR3 nucleotide sequence: TGTGCCAGCAAGGAGTACAATGAGCAGTTCTTC. The full variable domain, its missing parts supplied by reference TRBV2 and TRBJ2-1, is EPEVTQTPSHQVTQMGQEVILRCVPISNHLYFYWYRQILGQKVEFLVSFYNNEISEKSEIFDDQFSVERPDGSNFTLKIRSTKLEDSAMYFCASKEYNEQFFGPGTRLTVL.

In the case of this clone: At one end the junction does not follow the germline gene, possibly because of a read error. The V gene is TRBV7-9, the J gene TRBJ2-7, with D possibly being TRBD1 (6 bases). The CDR3 sequence is 12 residues long. Looked up from germline, CDR1 is SEHNR and CDR2 is FQNEAQ (reference sequence). The CDR3 spells CSSSYQGPEQYF. DNA for the CDR3: TGTTCCAGCAGCTACCAGGGGCCCGAGCAGTACTTC.

The V call is TRBV7-8, the J call TRBJ2-3; a possible D gene is TRBD2 (7 bases). This CDR3 is 13 amino acids long. CDR1 is SGHVS and CDR2 is FQNEAQ in the germline V gene. Trimming cost V 11 bases and J 6 bases, with 18 bases left between them. Here the CDR3 reads CAGGGGPGDTQYF. CDR3 in DNA: TGTGCCGGAGGGGGAGGGCCAGGGGATACGCAGTATTTT.

The V call is TRBV5-6, the J call TRBJ1-4; possible D gene TRBD1, 5 bases. The V end lost 0 bases, the J end lost 8 bases, and 11 bases lay between the germline ends. Germline lookup yields CDR1 SGHDT and CDR2 YYEEEE. The CDR3 loop spans 14 amino acids. CDR3 protein: CASSLGQGGEKLFF. DNA of the CDR3: TGTGCCAGCAGCTTGGGTCAGGGAGGCGAAAAACTGTTTTTT.

The chain is built from TRBV7-2 and TRBJ1-1; 11 positions agree with TRBD1. From germline, CDR1 is SGHTA and CDR2 FQGNSA. There are 14 residues in the CDR3. V lost 6 bases, J lost 5 bases, and 5 bases stayed unmatched. The CDR3 spells CASSRTGGRTEAFF. The CDR3 DNA is TGTGCCAGCAGTCGGACAGGGGGCAGGACTGAAGCTTTCTTT.

The chain carries TRBV11-2 and TRBJ2-7; weak D call: TRBD2 (7 bases). The CDR3 is 16 amino acids. Germline CDR1 SGHAT, CDR2 FQNNGV. The V end was cut by 1 base, the J end by 4 bases, with 17 bases between. CDR3 bases: TGTGCCAGCAGCTTAGCGGGGGGCCACCTAACTTACGAGCAGTACTTC. It specifies CASSLAGGHLTYEQYF.

The chain uses TRBV5-4 and TRBJ1-1, with D perhaps TRBD1 (5 bases). Trimming shortened V by 2 bases and J by 8 bases, and 19 bases separated the two germline ends. The CDR3 has 15 amino acids. In germline, CDR1 is SGHNT, CDR2 YYREEE (reference sequence). In nucleotides, the CDR3 is TGTGCCAGCAGCTTTCCGTCGGGGGAGGGCGCCGAAGCTTTCTTT. Residues: CASSFPSGEGAEAFF.

The V gene is TRBV5-5, the J gene TRBJ1-2; maybe TRBD1 (5 bases). The CDR3 consists of 15 residues. Trimming took off 0 bases at V and 4 bases at J, with 13 bases between the two ends. Per the germline V gene, CDR1 is SGHKS and CDR2 is YYEKEE (reference sequence). Here the CDR3 DNA reads TGTGCCAGCAGCTTGGATGGGGGGATTAGCTATGGCTACACCTTC. It specifies CASSLDGGISYGYTF.